A single sample gave rise to the 22 T cell receptor beta chains below, sequenced in a study of beta chain features in type 1 diabetes. The sequenced template was cDNA made from the entire isolated RNA. Profiled with immunoSEQ multiplex PCR; TCRdb holds only in-frame clones, not every one. The sample carries 810,000 or so clones, roughly 15% recorded once. The sequencing sample was made of naive CD4+ T cells from blood. The receptor set was obtained from a woman aged 18-35 years in good health.

The chain uses TRBV18 and TRBJ2-7, with unresolved D. The CDR3 loop spans 13 amino acids. The ends were cut back, 7 bases at V and 1 base at J, with 11 bases in the middle. From germline, CDR1 is KGHSH and CDR2 LQKENI. The CDR3 sequence is CASCFSESYEQYF. The CDR3 DNA reads TGTGCCAGCTGTTTCTCAGAGTCCTACGAGCAGTACTTC.

The V call is TRBV5-4, the J call TRBJ2-4; 12 bases are shared with TRBD2. CDR3 length: 19 residues. In germline, CDR1 is SGHNT, CDR2 YYREEE (reference sequence). J gave up 0 bases and V 4 bases, and 11 bases lay outside the gene matches. CDR3 sequence (DNA): TGTGCCAGCAGCATCGGACTAGCGGGACCCGGTCTAGCCAAAAACATTCAGTACTTC. It specifies CASSIGLAGPGLAKNIQYF.

This clone was counted a few times. The chain recombines TRBV7-2 with TRBJ1-5; tentative D call: TRBD1 (5 bases). The CDR3 spans 15 residues. V gave up 1 base and J gave up 7 bases, with 14 bases separating them. Germline V gene lookup returns CDR1 SGHTA and CDR2 FQGNSA. This chain's CDR3 is CASSLGSGSGQPQHF. CDR3 DNA: TGTGCCAGCAGCTTAGGATCGGGATCAGGGCAGCCCCAGCATTTT.

This clone occurred a few times. The genes are TRBV10-3 and TRBJ2-7; D gene ambiguous. The CDR3 covers 14 residues. V shed 0 bases and J shed 3 bases, with 9 bases lying between them. The germline V gene encodes CDR1 ENHRY and CDR2 SYGVKD. CDR3 nucleotides: TGTGCCATCAGTGAGTCCGGAACAGTCTACGAGCAGTACTTC. Translated, it gives CAISESGTVYEQYF.

The J gene is TRBJ2-3, the V gene TRBV6-6; D remains ambiguous. This CDR3 contains 14 residues. Germline V CDR1 and CDR2: MNHNY, SVGAGI (reference sequence). V was pared by 2 bases and J by 0 bases, with 6 bases between. CDR3 in amino acids: CASSYAISTDTQYF. The CDR3 DNA sequence: TGTGCCAGCAGTTACGCAATAAGCACAGATACGCAGTATTTT.

The V and J genes are TRBV15 and TRBJ2-7; D gene uncertain. The CDR3 length is 13 residues. In germline, CDR1 is LNHNV, CDR2 YYDKDF (reference sequence). Trimming pared 6 bases from V and 6 bases from J, leaving 15 bases between. CDR3 sequence (DNA): TGTGCCACCAGACACCCCACGTCGGTCGAGCAGTACTTC. Amino acid sequence: CATRHPTSVEQYF.

The table lists this clone with a few counts. This chain uses TRBV4-3 with TRBJ2-1; D not resolved. Per the germline V gene, CDR1 is LGHNA and CDR2 is YSLEER. V gave up 4 bases and J gave up 1 base, with 11 bases separating them. CDR3 length: 15 amino acids. The CDR3 is CASSLTTVSYNEQFF. CDR3 in DNA: TGCGCCAGCAGCCTCACGACGGTTTCCTACAATGAGCAGTTCTTC.

Remarks on this clone: Additional DNA sequences in this sample encode the identical CDR3. In nucleotides, the CDR3 is TGTGCCAGCAGCGTAGGGGTTGGAAACACCATATATTTT. This codes for CASSVGVGNTIYF. This chain joins TRBV9 and TRBJ1-3; D uncertain. CDR1 is SGDLS and CDR2 is YYNGEE in the germline V gene. This CDR3 has 13 amino acids. V lost 0 bases, J lost 3 bases, and 4 bases lay in between.

This clone appeared many times. This CDR3 is also generated by other DNA sequences in the sample. The chain uses TRBV18 and TRBJ2-5; D gene ambiguous. Germline V gene data show CDR1 as KGHSH and CDR2 as LQKENI. V lost 2 bases and J 3 bases, leaving 1 base between the germline ends. The CDR3 has 11 residues. DNA of the CDR3: TGTGCCAGCTCACCAAAAGAGACCCAGTACTTC. Amino acid sequence: CASSPKETQYF.

This clone has a handful of counts. A read error may produce the germline difference seen at one junction end. The chain carries TRBV7-2 and TRBJ2-7, with TRBD2 matching over 8 bases. Germline CDR1 is SGHTA and CDR2 is FQGNSA. The CDR3 extends over 11 amino acids. CDR3 region: CASSLAGQQYF. The CDR3 DNA sequence: TGTGCCAGCAGCCTAGCGGGTCAGCAGTACTTC.

The CDR3 here is CSASVFGYTF. The CDR3 nucleotides are TGCAGTGCTAGCGTATTTGGCTACACCTTC. The chain has TRBV20-1 and TRBJ1-2; D is ambiguous. CDR3 length: 10 amino acids. In germline, CDR1 is DFQATT, CDR2 SNEGSKA (reference sequence). V was cut by 3 bases and J by 7 bases, with 6 bases left in between.

The chain couples TRBV10-3 to TRBJ2-3; D is perhaps TRBD2 (5 bases). Trimming shortened V by 8 bases and J by 6 bases, and 9 bases separated the two germline ends. This CDR3 spans 11 amino acids. The germline CDR1 and CDR2 sequences are ENHRY and SYGVKD. DNA for the CDR3: TGTGCCATCGGGTGGAGGGATACGCAGTATTTT. It encodes CAIGWRDTQYF.

This clone was seen a handful of times. This chain links TRBV7-2 with TRBJ2-3; 14 bases are a match to TRBD2. CDR3 length equals 17 residues. J gave up 7 bases and V 6 bases, and 12 bases lay outside the gene matches. Germline-derived CDR1 and CDR2 are SGHTA and FQGNSA. CDR3 DNA sequence: TGTGCCAGCAGACGCAGACTAGCGGGAGGGCCGGGGAATACGCAGTATTTT. As protein: CASRRRLAGGPGNTQYF. Full variable domain (rest looked up from reference TRBV7-2 and TRBJ2-3): GAGVSQSPSNKVTEKGKDVELRCDPISGHTALYWYRQSLGQGLEFLIYFQGNSAPDKSGLPSDRFSAERTGGSVSTLTIQRTQQEDSAVYLCASRRRLAGGPGNTQYFGPGTRLTVL.

CDR3 residues: CASSPGGSSYEQYF. In nucleotides, the CDR3 is TGTGCCAGCAGCCCAGGCGGTAGCTCCTACGAGCAGTACTTC. The V gene is TRBV7-9, the J gene TRBJ2-7; D is unclear. Germline V CDR1 and CDR2: SEHNR, FQNEAQ (reference sequence). CDR3 length: 14 amino acids. The ends were cut back, 5 bases at V and 0 bases at J, with 11 bases in the middle.

This clone has only a few counts. This sequence joins TRBV28 and TRBJ2-4; D call uncertain. Trimming stripped 5 bases from V and 7 bases from J, with 12 bases between. The CDR3 contains 13 residues. Germline CDR1 is MDHEN and CDR2 is SYDVKM. CDR3: CASSPNPVNIQYF. The CDR3 bases are TGTGCCAGCAGTCCCAACCCGGTGAACATTCAGTACTTC.

The chain recombines TRBV9 with TRBJ2-1; D call uncertain. Trimming removed 4 bases from V and 6 bases from J, with 20 bases in between. This CDR3 comprises 16 residues. Germline CDR1 and CDR2: SGDLS and YYNGEE. The CDR3 loop reads CASSIQGVGPINEQFF. The CDR3 DNA follows: TGTGCCAGCAGCATCCAAGGAGTCGGGCCTATCAATGAGCAGTTCTTC.

This clone was found a few times. The rearrangement uses TRBV5-6 and TRBJ2-7, with TRBD1 as a possible D gene (5 bases). V was trimmed by 1 base and J by 7 bases, leaving 15 bases between them. Germline V gene sequence: CDR1 SGHDT, CDR2 YYEEEE. The CDR3 is 14 residues long. CDR3 loop: CASSLTGTLREQYF. DNA of the CDR3: TGTGCCAGCAGCTTGACAGGAACTCTACGGGAGCAGTACTTC.

This clone was recorded a few times. The chain uses TRBV20-1 and TRBJ2-7; TRBD2 is a possible D gene (6 bases). The CDR3 runs to 11 residues. Trimming took 6 bases from V and 3 from J, leaving 9 bases between them. Germline CDR1 is DFQATT and CDR2 is SNEGSKA (reference sequence). DNA of the CDR3: TGCAGTGCCCGACTAGACTACGAGCAGTACTTC. Protein product: CSARLDYEQYF.

The chain is built from TRBV9 and TRBJ2-5; D not certain. Trimming left V 0 bases short and J 13 bases short, with 7 bases between. The CDR3 consists of 10 residues. Germline V gives CDR1 SGDLS, CDR2 YYNGEE. The CDR3 region is CASSVATRYF. CDR3 coding DNA: TGTGCCAGCAGCGTAGCTACTCGGTACTTC.

The chain links TRBV19 to TRBJ1-1, with TRBD1 as a possible D gene (5 bases). CDR1 LNHDA and CDR2 SQIVND come from the germline V gene (reference sequence). With 6 bases removed from V and 0 bases from J, the gap between germline ends came to 14 bases. This CDR3 is built from 15 residues. The CDR3 nucleotides are TGTGCCAGTAGATACGGGGCAGGTATGAACACTGAAGCTTTCTTT. This translates into CASRYGAGMNTEAFF.

This clone was counted only a few times. The CDR3, as DNA: TGTGCCAGCAGCTTAGTACGGAAGACCTACAATGAGCAGTTCTTC. Encoded protein: CASSLVRKTYNEQFF. The chain combines TRBV11-2 with TRBJ2-1; D gene ambiguous. The CDR3 is 15 residues long. V was shortened by 1 base and J by 2 bases, with 9 bases between the two germline ends. Germline V gene sequence: CDR1 SGHAT, CDR2 FQNNGV.

This clone came up a few times. Distinct nucleotide sequences in the sample also encode this CDR3. The chain uses TRBV19 and TRBJ2-7; the match to TRBD2 covers 7 bases. Germline V gene sequence: CDR1 LNHDA, CDR2 SQIVND (reference sequence). This CDR3 contains 14 residues. Losses at the gene ends were 3 bases for V and 1 base for J; bases not matched to a gene: 3. CDR3 in amino acids: CASSIERGSYEQYF. The CDR3 DNA follows: TGTGCCAGTAGTATTGAGCGGGGATCCTACGAGCAGTACTTC.